One and the same sample provided the 14 T cell receptor beta chains below, sequenced in a study of T cells in Graves' hyperthyroidism and ophthalmopathy. RNA transcripts gave rise to amplified TCR beta CDR3 regions. First-round RT-PCR targeting the TCR CDR3 was performed with the HTBI primer set. Using its own MiXCR run on the multiplex PCR reads, TCRdb lists one record per CDR3 protein. Found here are roughly 350,000 distinct CDR3 sequences, roughly an eighth of them singletons; the top ten hold 30% to 40%. What was sequenced was blood. The receptors were gathered from a woman between 40 and 55 years old with Graves' ophthalmopathy.

V gene TRBV24-1 combines with J gene TRBJ2-1; 8 bases match TRBD2. Germline trimming cut 8 bases from V and 15 bases from J; bases unmatched to any gene: 14. The CDR3 is 13 amino acids. CDR1 and CDR2 from the germline V gene are KGHDR and SFDVKD. CDR3 coding DNA: TGTGCCACCACCCCTTGGCGGGAGGCCCAGGGGTTCTTC. Translating gives CATTPWREAQGFF.

This clonotype was picked up many times. This chain joins TRBV27 and TRBJ1-2; TRBD1 is a possible D gene (5 bases). Between the trimmed V and J ends, which lost 2 bases and 0 bases, there was a span of 10 bases. The length of the CDR3 is 15 residues. CDR1 and CDR2 (germline): MNHEY, SMNVEV (reference sequence). The DNA of the CDR3 is TGTGCCAGCAGTTTAATGGCAGGGACTAACTATGGCTACACCTTC. Residues: CASSLMAGTNYGYTF.

This clonotype was picked up many times. The rearrangement joins TRBV12-3 or TRBV12-4 to TRBJ2-7; 7 bases are shared with TRBD1. V shed 5 bases, J shed 3 bases, and the junction held 7 bases outside the gene matches. The CDR3 length is 14 residues. CDR3 bases: TGTGCCAGCAGTCTAAAGGGGACAGACTACGAGCAGTACTTC. Its protein product is CASSLKGTDYEQYF.

This clonotype has ten or more counts. V gene TRBV7-2 combines with J gene TRBJ2-1; D unresolved. Per germline, CDR1 SGHTA and CDR2 FQGNSA. CDR3 length: 14 amino acids. V was shortened by 1 base and J by 7 bases, with 11 bases between the two germline ends. CDR3 in DNA: TGTGCCAGCAGCTTAGAGCAGGTGGGGAATGAGCAGTTCTTC. Amino acid sequence: CASSLEQVGNEQFF.

This clonotype occurred a few times. The V call is TRBV3-1, the J call TRBJ1-2; 8 bases line up with TRBD1. Germline-derived CDR1 and CDR2 are LGHDT and YNNKEL (reference sequence). The CDR3 has 15 amino acids. Unmatched junction bases numbered 12, after V lost 4 bases and J lost 8 bases. CDR3 residues: CASSLAGGAGSGYTF. The CDR3 DNA sequence: TGTGCCAGCAGCCTCGCAGGGGGCGCTGGATCAGGCTACACCTTC.

This clonotype was seen at least ten times. The rearrangement links TRBV5-6 to TRBJ2-3; 7 bases line up with TRBD2. The V segment lost 4 bases and the J segment 4 bases; nucleotides outside the gene matches: 12. This CDR3 comprises 16 residues. Per germline, CDR1 SGHDT and CDR2 YYEEEE. The CDR3 sequence: CASSREGGGGADTQYF. As DNA, the CDR3 is TGTGCCAGCAGCAGAGAAGGTGGCGGGGGTGCAGATACGCAGTATTTT.

A few counts support this clonotype. This chain uses TRBV7-2 with TRBJ2-7; D ambiguous. Trimming pared 3 bases from V and 6 bases from J, leaving 9 bases between. CDR1 and CDR2 (germline): SGHTA, FQGNSA. This CDR3 is 12 amino acids long. CDR3 DNA: TGTGCCAGCAGCTTTGGTTGGCTCGAGCAGTACTTC. This translates into CASSFGWLEQYF.

This clonotype was recorded a few times. V usage is TRBV11-2 and J usage is TRBJ2-4, with 12 bases matching TRBD1. From germline, CDR1 is SGHAT and CDR2 FQNNGV. V lost 5 bases, J lost 5 bases, and 16 bases stayed unmatched. This CDR3 has 19 residues. CDR3 nucleotide sequence: TGTGCCAGCAGCCAACCCCGGGACAGGGGGCTTTATGGACAAAACATTCAGTACTTC. Amino acid sequence: CASSQPRDRGLYGQNIQYF. Looking up the rest from reference TRBV11-2 and TRBJ2-4 gives the full variable domain: EAGVAQSPRYKIIEKRQSVAFWCNPISGHATLYWYQQILGQGPKLLIQFQNNGVVDDSQLPKDRFSAERLKGVDSTLKIQPAKLEDSAVYLCASSQPRDRGLYGQNIQYFGAGTRLSVL.

Many counts were recorded for this clonotype. The chain joins TRBV7-2 to TRBJ2-5; D is unresolved. With 5 bases removed from V and 3 bases from J, the gap between germline ends came to 10 bases. CDR3 length: 13 residues. Per germline, CDR1 SGHTA and CDR2 FQGNSA. CDR3 amino acids: CASSLLPEETQYF. The CDR3 nucleotides are TGTGCCAGCAGCCTCCTTCCGGAAGAGACCCAGTACTTC. Using reference TRBV7-2 and TRBJ2-5 for the parts outside the CDR3, the full variable domain is GAGVSQSPSNKVTEKGKDVELRCDPISGHTALYWYRQSLGQGLEFLIYFQGNSAPDKSGLPSDRFSAERTGGSVSTLTIQRTQQEDSAVYLCASSLLPEETQYFGPGTRLLVL.

This rearrangement joins TRBV6-5 to TRBJ2-5; weak D call: TRBD2 (6 bases). Germline CDR1 is MNHEY and CDR2 is SVGAGI. The germline V and J ends were trimmed by 0 bases and 5 bases, with 7 bases remaining between them. The CDR3 extends over 13 amino acids. CDR3 sequence reads: CASSYSGGETQYF. In nucleotides, the CDR3 is TGTGCCAGCAGTTACTCTGGGGGGGAGACCCAGTACTTC.

Only a few counts were recorded for this clonotype. This rearrangement joins TRBV5-4 to TRBJ2-3; D is tentatively TRBD1 or TRBD2 (5 bases each). The germline gives CDR1 SGHNT, CDR2 YYREEE (reference sequence). V lost 2 bases and J 5 bases, leaving 15 bases between the germline ends. CDR3 length: 15 amino acids. The CDR3 sequence is CASSFVGMRGDTQYF. The CDR3 DNA is TGTGCCAGCAGCTTTGTCGGGATGAGGGGAGATACGCAGTATTTT.

This clonotype was counted at least ten times. The rearrangement links TRBV18 to TRBJ2-7, with D unresolved. The germline V gene has CDR1 KGHSH and CDR2 LQKENI. V lost 3 bases, J lost 3 bases, and 6 bases lay in between. This CDR3 contains 12 residues. The CDR3: CASSPTSYEQYF. CDR3 DNA: TGTGCCAGCTCACCTACAAGCTACGAGCAGTACTTC.

J is TRBJ2-3 and V is TRBV19; D may be TRBD2 (5 bases). The V end lost 2 bases, the J end lost 1 base, and 13 bases lay between the germline ends. This CDR3 has 16 residues. Germline CDR1 reads LNHDA; CDR2 reads SQIVND (reference sequence). CDR3 amino acids: CASSIKTPAGTDTQYF. Written as DNA, the CDR3 is TGTGCCAGTAGTATAAAGACGCCAGCGGGCACAGATACGCAGTATTTT.

Turning to this clonotype: Compared with germline, one end of the junction differs, possibly owing to a read error. The chain employs TRBV12-3 or TRBV12-4 and TRBJ1-5, with 7 positions matching TRBD1. The CDR3 sequence is 15 residues long. The CDR3 region is CANSLPGQSNQPQHF. CDR3 coding DNA: TGTGCCAACAGTTTACCGGGACAGAGCAATCAGCCCCAGCATTTT.